The following is a T cell receptor beta chain sequence with its context. Its antigen remains unknown. CDR3 length: 17 residues. The V gene's germline CDR1 is SGHDN and CDR2 FVKESK. Within the CD8+ T cell compartment, naive cells were CD45RO-CCR7+CD27+CD95-. The source of the sample is a study of CXCR3-negative and CXCR3-positive naive CD8 T cells. Broader study findings: Both naive subsets carried similar amounts of surface CD5, so TCR strength was inferred from TRB CDR3 properties.

The TRB libraries of cDNA were built by UMI-labeled 5' RACE. TCRdb processed the 5' RACE reads again and assigns one entry to each CDR3 protein, with no DNA. This sample's clone table lists fewer than 80,000 distinct CDR3 sequences. This chain links TRBV14 with TRBJ2-3; without DNA, the TCRdb call of TRBD2 cannot be checked. The receptor was isolated from a human donor in good health. Some clones in this sample may be carry-over from other donors' samples. The source material was naive CXCR3- CD8+ T cells from blood. Sample subset: CD45RO-CCR7+CD27+CD95- naive CD8+ T cells lacking CXCR3 (TNR3-). The CDR3 spells CASSQGPSGSSGDTQYF.